A selection of T cell receptor beta chains follows, all from one sample in a study of Graves' ophthalmopathy and Graves' hyperthyroidism. Each CDR3 protein is one row after TCRdb ran MiXCR on the multiplex PCR reads. This repertoire shows 500,000 to 700,000 distinct CDR3 sequences, around a fifth found once; its top ten account for more than 5.5%. Sequencing was performed on peripheral blood. Every receptor here comes from a woman aged 18 to 35 with stable Graves' hyperthyroidism. Some clones in this sample may be carry-over from other donors' samples. CDR3s include the opening cysteine and the closing phenylalanine or tryptophan.

v_call: TRBV11-2; cdr3_length: 17; cdr3_aa: CASSRLVLRGVPYEQYF
v_call: TRBV20-1; cdr3_length: 15; cdr3_aa: CSAGGLAGPEETQYF
v_call: TRBV2; cdr3_length: 15; cdr3_aa: CASRKASSSYNEQFF
v_call: TRBV19; cdr3_length: 16; cdr3_aa: CASSPRGHFSNQPQHF
v_call: TRBV12-3/TRBV12-4; cdr3_length: 17; cdr3_aa: CASSPRLAGGDRETQYF
v_call: TRBV28; cdr3_length: 13; cdr3_aa: CASSPYRLPEAFF
v_call: TRBV28; cdr3_length: 15; cdr3_aa: CASSSPLAGGVWQYF
v_call: TRBV7-9; cdr3_length: 14; cdr3_aa: CASSWRISGNTIYF
v_call: TRBV11-2; cdr3_length: 15; cdr3_aa: CASSLEAGPNTEAFF
v_call: TRBV6-7; cdr3_length: 19; cdr3_aa: CASSIGPPRDRGRIAEAFF
v_call: TRBV7-9; cdr3_length: 16; cdr3_aa: CASSLQGVRLKETQYF
v_call: TRBV28; cdr3_length: 14; cdr3_aa: CASRRTGVNTEAFF
v_call: TRBV20-1; cdr3_length: 14; cdr3_aa: CSARGAGPSTEAFF
v_call: TRBV30; cdr3_length: 11; cdr3_aa: CAWRKYTEAFF
v_call: TRBV2; cdr3_length: 16; cdr3_aa: CASNVKDGTRAYEQYF
v_call: TRBV29-1; cdr3_length: 12; cdr3_aa: CSVNLGSYGYTF
v_call: TRBV12-5; cdr3_length: 18; cdr3_aa: CASGFRTGFLSSNQPQHF
v_call: TRBV7-2; cdr3_length: 15; cdr3_aa: CASSPPGAGENIQYF
v_call: TRBV6-2/TRBV6-3; cdr3_length: 13; cdr3_aa: CASSYGGGGEQYF
v_call: TRBV13; cdr3_length: 15; cdr3_aa: CASSLGGQGTYEQYF